The entry below gives a single T cell receptor (beta chain) sequence along with its context. The antigen is undetermined. The data were taken from a study of OX40 agonist ivuxolimab in advanced cancers. General study findings and limits: Low levels of normalized T-cell clonal expansion also appeared in some nonresponders.

The cohort excluded patients with autoimmune disease history or systemic immunosuppression. In germline, CDR1 is SGHTA, CDR2 FQGNSA. The CDR3 loop spans 14 amino acids. The V and J ends lost 2 bases and 4 bases respectively, with 11 bases between them. Sequencing used immunoSEQ multiplex PCR; TCRdb keeps in-frame clones, though not all of them. The sample comprises approximately 58,000 clones, around 93% of which are singletons, and about 0.46% rests with the top ten. V gene TRBV7-2 combines with J gene TRBJ1-1; D not certain. Material: CD4+ or CD8+ T cells sorted from blood, obtained in a trial of the OX40 agonist ivuxolimab. The receptor was isolated from an adult with an advanced solid tumor such as melanoma, head and neck, liver or kidney cancer. The CDR3 spells CASSLSTVATEAFF. The CDR3 nucleotides are TGTGCCAGCAGCTTATCGACGGTGGCCACTGAAGCTTTCTTT.